These T cell receptor beta chains were read from a single sample in a study of CD8 T cells in ankylosing spondylitis. TCRdb used MiXCR to reprocess the 5' RACE reads, holding one entry per CDR3 protein. Seen here are about 130,000 distinct CDR3 sequences, about 7% observed once, and the top ten hold approximately 13%. The material sequenced was blood, either unsorted or a sorted T cell fraction (not recorded which). The origin of the receptors is a female donor with ankylosing spondylitis or in good health (not recorded which). The CDR3 runs from the conserved cysteine through the conserved F or W. D genes are given only for firm matches. Some rows have no size entry. The others give once, few or many, or a class for an expanded clone.

>TRBV30|TRBD1|17|TRBJ1-2|NA
TGTGCCTGGAAGATCCTCTTCAGGGGGCCATTTGACTATGGCTACACCTTC
CAWKILFRGPFDYGYTF
>TRBV5-1|NA|15|TRBJ1-4|many
TGCGCCAGCAGCTTAAGCGGTTCAACTAATGAAAAACTGTTTTTT
CASSLSGSTNEKLFF
>TRBV5-1|NA|15|TRBJ2-7|many
TGCGCCAGCAGCTTTAATTTGGACACCCGCTACGAGCAGTACTTC
CASSFNLDTRYEQYF
>TRBV4-1|NA|17|TRBJ1-3|many
TGCGCCAGCAGCCAAGGGGCGGCACGAGGCACTGGAAACACCATATATTTT
CASSQGAARGTGNTIYF
>TRBV6-4|NA|15|TRBJ1-1|many
TGTGCCAGCAGTGACACGATCCCACAGGAGACGGGAACTTTCTTT
CASSDTIPQETGTFF
>TRBV11-1|NA|15|TRBJ2-2|many
TGTGCCAGCAGCTTAATAGCAGGGGACACCGGGGAGCTGTTTTTT
CASSLIAGDTGELFF
>TRBV20-1|NA|15|TRBJ1-5|many
TGCAGTGCTATTTATCCAGGGGATAGCAATCAGCCCCAGCATTTT
CSAIYPGDSNQPQHF
>TRBV6-2/TRBV6-3|NA|15|TRBJ2-6|NA
TGTGCCAGTCTCGACGGAAGCTCTGGGGCCAACGTCCTGACTTTC
CASLDGSSGANVLTF
>TRBV5-1|TRBD1|15|TRBJ2-7|many
TGCGCCAGCAGCTTGCCCAGGGGGCAACATGACGAGCAGTACTTC
CASSLPRGQHDEQYF
>TRBV20-1|NA|13|TRBJ1-1|many
TGCAGTGCATTGACAGGCCGCGGGGTTGAAGCTTTCTTT
CSALTGRGVEAFF
>TRBV5-1|NA|13|TRBJ2-2|NA
TGCGCCAGCAGCTTGGGCCGGGCCGGGGAGCTGTTTTTT
CASSLGRAGELFF
>TRBV7-2|TRBD1|20|TRBJ2-6|many
TGTGCCAGCAGCTTAGCGCCCGGGACAGGGGCTCAGTCTGGGGCCAACGTCCTGACTTTC
CASSLAPGTGAQSGANVLTF
>TRBV20-1|TRBD1|16|TRBJ1-5|many
TGCAGTGCTACACTTCCAGGGGGCGCGCGCAATCAGCCCCAGCATTTT
CSATLPGGARNQPQHF
>TRBV7-5|NA|20|TRBJ2-3|NA
NA
CISVPEAFREGANQPATQYF
>TRBV10-3|NA|14|TRBJ2-3|few
TGTGCCATCAGTTTGACTATGAGCACAGATACGCAGTATTTT
CAISLTMSTDTQYF
>TRBV7-2|TRBD2|15|TRBJ2-3|many
TGTGCCAGCACCCCCGGGGGGGCGAGTACAGATACGCAGTATTTT
CASTPGGASTDTQYF
>TRBV29-1|NA|13|TRBJ1-2|many
TGCAGCGCAATGACAGTCTCTAACTATGGCTACACCTTC
CSAMTVSNYGYTF
>TRBV25-1|NA|16|TRBJ2-2|many
TGTGCCAGCAGTGAATTAGGGAAAACGGGCACCGGGGAGCTGTTTTTT
CASSELGKTGTGELFF
>TRBV12-3/TRBV12-4|NA|10|TRBJ2-7|many
TGTGCCAGCAGTTGGGACAAGCAGTACTTC
CASSWDKQYF
>TRBV6-5|NA|13|TRBJ1-1|NA
TGTGCCAGCAGTTACTCGAGACGGGATGAAGCTTTCTTT
CASSYSRRDEAFF
>TRBV27|NA|13|TRBJ2-5|few
TGTGCCAGCGCCCTTCGGGAACAAGAGACCCAGTACTTC
CASALREQETQYF
>TRBV20-1|TRBD2|13|TRBJ2-3|many
TGCAGTGCTAGCGGGGGGGCCGCAGATACGCAGTATTTT
CSASGGAADTQYF
>TRBV27|NA|13|TRBJ2-3|many
TGTGCCAGCAGTACCCGGCCCACAGATACGCAGTATTTT
CASSTRPTDTQYF
>TRBV6-2/TRBV6-3|NA|10|TRBJ2-7|many
TGTGCCAGCGGTATTTACGAGCAGTACTTC
CASGIYEQYF
>TRBV5-1|NA|15|TRBJ1-2|few
TGCGCCAGCAGCCCAAGCCCAGGGTCGCACTATGGCTACACCTTC
CASSPSPGSHYGYTF
>TRBV7-9|NA|15|TRBJ2-7|NA
TGTGCCAGCAGGGGTCAAGGGTCGGGTACCTACGAGCAGTACTTC
CASRGQGSGTYEQYF
>TRBV20-1|TRBD2|15|TRBJ2-3|many
TGCAGTGCTAAGACTAGCGGGGCCCTCACAGATACGCAGTATTTT
CSAKTSGALTDTQYF
>TRBV5-1|TRBD1|14|TRBJ2-7|many
TGCGCCAGCAGCGAAGGGACAGACTCCTACGAGCAGTACTTC
CASSEGTDSYEQYF
>TRBV27|TRBD1|13|TRBJ1-1|many
TGTGCCAGCAGTCCAGGACAGGGCCGGGGAGCTTTCTTT
CASSPGQGRGAFF
>TRBV30|NA|13|TRBJ2-2|NA
TGTGCCTGGACCCGACTGGGAACCGGGGAACTGGTTTTT
CAWTRLGTGELVF
>TRBV30|NA|15|TRBJ1-3|many
TGTGCCGGTTCCTCGGACACTTATTCTGGAAACACCATATATTTT
CAGSSDTYSGNTIYF
>TRBV5-1|NA|15|TRBJ1-1|many
TGCGCCAGCAGCCCGGGCCACCACCTTAACACTGAAGCTTTCTTT
CASSPGHHLNTEAFF
>TRBV7-9|NA|13|TRBJ1-1|many
TGTGCCAGCAGCTTTGAGGTCAGCACTGAAGCTTTCTTT
CASSFEVSTEAFF
>TRBV4-1|TRBD1|15|TRBJ1-5|many
TGCGCCAGCAGCCAAGCGGGACAGCCGAATCAGCCCCAGCATTTT
CASSQAGQPNQPQHF
>TRBV12-3/TRBV12-4|NA|15|TRBJ2-7|many
TGTGCCAGCAGTCCGACGGTGGGGGGCTCCTACGAGCAGTACTTC
CASSPTVGGSYEQYF
>TRBV3-1|TRBD1|16|TRBJ2-3|many
TGTGCCAGCAGCCATTCCAGGACAGGGGAAACAGATACGCAGTATTTT
CASSHSRTGETDTQYF
>TRBV12-3/TRBV12-4|NA|14|TRBJ1-2|many
TGTGCCAGCAGTTTTCATGGACGGGCCTATGGCTACACCTTC
CASSFHGRAYGYTF
>TRBV27|TRBD2|15|TRBJ2-1|many
TGTGCCAGCAGTTTGGGTAGCGGGGGTTACAATGAGCAGTTCTTC
CASSLGSGGYNEQFF
>TRBV28|NA|13|TRBJ2-2|many
TGTGCCAGCCTGCGGTCGAACACCGGGGAGCTGTTTTTT
CASLRSNTGELFF
>TRBV3-1|TRBD2|14|TRBJ2-7|many
TGTGCCAGCAGCCTGGGACTAGCGAGGCACGAGCAGTACTTC
CASSLGLARHEQYF
>TRBV20-1|NA|13|TRBJ2-7|few
TGCAGTGCTAGTTCCGACAGCACCTACGAGCAGTACTTC
CSASSDSTYEQYF
>TRBV5-1|NA|15|TRBJ2-7|many
TGCGCCAGCAGCTCCCATCGGGACACAAACTCTGAGCAGTACTTC
CASSSHRDTNSEQYF
>TRBV29-1|NA|12|TRBJ2-7|many
TGCAGCGTAACCGGACGGACCTACGAGCAGTACTTC
CSVTGRTYEQYF
>TRBV29-1|TRBD2|18|TRBJ2-2|many
TGCAGCGTTGAAACCGGGACTAGCGGGGGGGTGAACACCGGGGAGCTGTTTTTT
CSVETGTSGGVNTGELFF
>TRBV20-1|TRBD1|13|TRBJ2-5|many
TGCAGTGGGACAGGGCAGTACCAAGAGACCCAGTACTTC
CSGTGQYQETQYF
>TRBV29-1|TRBD1|13|TRBJ2-5|many
TGCAGCGTCCTAGGGGGCGGCCAAGAGACCCAGTACTTC
CSVLGGGQETQYF
>TRBV30|NA|14|TRBJ2-5|many
TGTGCCTGGAGTGGAGGGGGGACTAAAGAGACCCAGTACTTC
CAWSGGGTKETQYF
>TRBV29-1|NA|12|TRBJ1-1|many
TGCAGCGTTGATAACGGAAACACTGAAGCTTTCTTT
CSVDNGNTEAFF